This note documents a single T cell receptor beta chain sequence. Data came from immunoSEQ multiplex PCR; TCRdb stores just in-frame clones and leaves some out. Found here are approximately 300,000 clones, more than 85% of them singletons; the top ten hold around 4.2%. The CDR3 totals 16 residues. The V gene end was trimmed by 0 bases and the J gene end by 3 bases; junction bases not matched to a gene: 3. Germline lookup yields CDR1 ENHRY and CDR2 SYGVKD. This specimen comes from a study of blood T cell repertoires in COVID-19. For the study at large: The origin of the acute and convalescent COVID-19 samples was the United States, Italy and Spain.

In terms of age and location, participants ranged from roughly 18 to 89 years and lived in about 25 US areas. In assigning cohorts, the study relied on participant-reported clinical history. This clonotype was obtained from a woman aged 30 to 39 who had been exposed to COVID-19. The sample taken for sequencing was PBMCs or T cells enriched from blood (not recorded which). The V gene is TRBV10-3, the J gene TRBJ2-7; 12 bases are shared with TRBD2. The CDR3 nucleotides read TGTGCCATCAGTGAGTCCCAGGGACTAGCGGGCTACGAGCAGTACTTC. Its protein is CAISESQGLAGYEQYF.